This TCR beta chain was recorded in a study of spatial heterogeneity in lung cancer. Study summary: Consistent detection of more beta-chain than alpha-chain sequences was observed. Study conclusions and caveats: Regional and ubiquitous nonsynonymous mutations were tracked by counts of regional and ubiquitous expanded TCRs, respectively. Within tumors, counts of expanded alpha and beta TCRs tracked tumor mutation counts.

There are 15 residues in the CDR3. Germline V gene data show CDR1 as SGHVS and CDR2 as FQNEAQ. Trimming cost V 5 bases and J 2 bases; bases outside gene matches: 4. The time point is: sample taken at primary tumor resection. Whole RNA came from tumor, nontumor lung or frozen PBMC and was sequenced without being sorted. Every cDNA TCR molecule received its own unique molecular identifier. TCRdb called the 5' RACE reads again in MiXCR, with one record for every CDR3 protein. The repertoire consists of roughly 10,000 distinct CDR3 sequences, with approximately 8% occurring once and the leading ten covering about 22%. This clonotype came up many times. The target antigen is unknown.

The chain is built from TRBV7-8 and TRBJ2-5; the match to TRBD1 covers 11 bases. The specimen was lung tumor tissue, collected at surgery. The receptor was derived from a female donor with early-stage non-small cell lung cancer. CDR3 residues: CASSRTGGPQETQYF. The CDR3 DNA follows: TGTGCCAGCAGCCGGACAGGGGGCCCTCAAGAGACCCAGTACTTC.